This TCR beta chain stems from a study of T cell responses to AZD1222 COVID-19 vaccine (dated by TCRdb to the early 2020s). In terms of the full investigation: TCR sequencing covered fewer than 250 trial participants: nearly 210 given two doses of AZD1222 and about 26 given two doses of MenACWY control vaccine. Trial participants were enrolled by age into 18-55, 56-69 and 70-plus year subgroups, with roughly 150, 30 and 60 TCR-sequenced participants respectively.

The CDR3 regions of human TCRbeta chains were analyzed by immunosequencing. The study's own analysis went as follows. TCRs in the repertoires were compared against a reference library of SARS-CoV-2-specific TCRs that had been generated with the MIRA antigen-specificity platform. Breadth was defined as the fraction of unique TCRs that were SARS-CoV-2-associated. Depth was defined as the fraction of total T cells that were SARS-CoV-2-associated. Using the MIRA data, every spike-specific TCR was mapped to the spike region that the TCR reacted to and assigned to either a CD4 or a CD8 class. Log10-transformed breadth and depth values were compared by one-way ANOVA with Sidak's multiple comparisons tests. Entries here come from immuneACCESS through TCRdb and include only in-frame sequences with V and J called. Some clones fail to appear in such tables; in the studies checked, an unresolved V gene covers under half of the shortfall, and the cause of the remainder is unknown. D and trimming were read from the DNA, whereas the V and J calls and clone size are those reported in that table. The table for this sample lists some 80,000 clones; over 75% of them were counted only once. The top ten clones comprise around 3.2% of the sample.

The time point label on this specimen signifies: about 28 days (+/-7) after the second vaccine dose. AZD1222 recipients given second doses at about 4 weeks or at about 12 weeks were pooled, since spike-specific TCR depth and breadth were not found to differ between the two schedules. The vaccinee samples were drawn from two UK trials, COV001 and COV002, one of which was a single-blind randomized controlled phase 2/3 trial testing AZD1222 (ChAdOx1 nCoV-19) in healthy adults. Trial participant PBMC samples were collected at day 0 and day 28 after the second dose for TCRbeta chain sequencing. Details on this clone: Its cognate antigen has yet to be identified. No clone much larger than this one lies a single base away; base qualities are absent.

What the study reported, not specific to this receptor: After two AZD1222 doses, both the breadth and the depth of spike-specific TCRs were significantly higher than at day 0 and than in MenACWY recipients. No day 14 peak-response samples were available, so repertoires were characterized only after the peak T cell response. Reportedly, close to half of the unique spike-specific TCRs recognized epitopes lying outside the regions that are mutated in the B.1.351 and B.1.1.7 variants. Conclusions about previously exposed vaccinees are limited, since just six AZD1222 recipients were seropositive for SARS-CoV-2 at baseline. The whole spike protein was spanned by vaccine-associated CD4 TCRs, and dominant responses were seen in regions 160-218 and 743-854. The 56-69-year group was small, and its depth increase did not reach significance, likely because of low power. Participants were mostly white British and included more females than males, and it was suggested by the authors that clonal diversity may have been underestimated.

From cysteine to phenylalanine, the CDR3 is 17 amino acids long. Only CDR3 DNA is held: 51 bases, read in frame from base 1. V ends up 5 bases short and J 3 bases short, with an unmatched junction base count of 12. Based on the germline V gene (reference sequence), the CDR1 and CDR2 sequences are SGHKS and YYEKEE. The V and J genes are TRBV5-5 and TRBJ2-2; TRBD2 fits 8 bases in the junction. The sequenced sample was peripheral blood, obtained 28 days after the second AZD1222 dose. The receptor was derived from an adult who received the AZD1222 COVID-19 vaccine. The nucleotide sequence reads TGTGCCAGCAGGCCCTTTGGGAGCGGGAGTCACACCGGGGAGCTGTTTTTT. Its translation reads: CASRPFGSGSHTGELFF. The full variable domain, with segments outside the CDR3 supplied by the reference TRBV5-5 and TRBJ2-2 proteins, appears as DAGVTQSPTHLIKTRGQQVTLRCSPISGHKSVSWYQQVLGQGPQFIFQYYEKEERGRGNFPDRFSARQFPNYSSELNVNALLLGDSALYLCASRPFGSGSHTGELFFGEGSRLTVL.